The rows below give T cell receptor beta chains drawn from one sample of a study of regulatory T cells. The protocol was immunoSEQ multiplex PCR, while the TCRdb copy is restricted to in-frame clones and leaves out a portion. The sample lists around 15,000 clones, more than 85% occurring once. Sequencing was carried out using CD8+ T cells sorted from blood. These receptors were taken from a person aged 18 to 35 with CD3G deficiency. The CDR3 runs from the conserved cysteine through the conserved F or W.

TRBJ1-5 TRBV4-1 CASSQERDSNQPQHF
TRBJ2-7 TRBV7-3 CASSLGQGTYEQYF
TRBJ2-5 TRBV10-3 CAISANGYGETQYF
TRBJ2-1 TRBV15 CATSREGGAPSDEQFF
TRBJ1-5 TRBV19 CASSIVGGRQPQHF
TRBJ2-7 TRBV19 CASSIDDSTPRREQYF
TRBJ1-1 TRBV4-3 CASSPPGSEEAFF
TRBJ2-3 TRBV13 CASSLDGLAGAEDTQYF
TRBJ1-2 TRBV10-3 CAITDTLANYGYTF
TRBJ2-1 TRBV28 CASSFRVKKRESSIYNEQFF
TRBJ1-2 TRBV6-1 CASSEAGAEGGYTF
TRBJ2-7 TRBV29-1 CSVGGLGEQYF
TRBJ2-7 TRBV6-1 CASSEWGTAYEQYF
TRBJ1-1 TRBV6-5 CASSYSQGGSEAFF
TRBJ2-7 TRBV7-9 CASSFGDSPYEQYF
TRBJ2-1 TRBV7-2 CASSLGTGANNEQFF
TRBJ2-5 TRBV19 CASNTGSLQETQYF
TRBJ2-5 TRBV2 CAWDHRAPGETQYF
TRBJ2-2 TRBV7-5 CASRLAGDTGELFF
TRBJ2-3 TRBV7-6 CASSLAGPEGGNVDTQYF
TRBJ1-1 TRBV11-2 CASSLDGSPWTEAFF
TRBJ1-3 TRBV19 CASSRTDSGNTIYF
TRBJ2-3 TRBV19 CASSIRGGAGASTDTQYF
TRBJ2-7 TRBV4-1 CASSQDKEQGWNEQYF
TRBJ2-1 TRBV4-1 CASSQEWSSGRNEQFF
TRBJ2-1 TRBV19 CASSMFRGPFNEQFF
TRBJ1-6 TRBV5-1 CASSSDGENSPLHF
TRBJ2-1 TRBV10-3 CAIGGNEQFF
TRBJ2-7 TRBV28 CASSLSGSVEQYF
TRBJ2-7 TRBV12-5 CASAWGDRASYEQYF
TRBJ2-5 TRBV29-1 CSVTGGQETQYF
TRBJ1-1 TRBV4-1 CASSQDHSNFYTEAFF
TRBJ1-2 TRBV13 CASSSGHWATYGYTF
TRBJ2-1 TRBV10-3 CAISEGGSGYNEQFF
TRBJ2-4 TRBV5-1 CASSLAGTSGNIQYF
TRBJ1-4 TRBV28 CASSPDSGDEKLFF
TRBJ1-4 TRBV6-1 CASGWRNEKLFF
TRBJ2-3 TRBV6-5 CASSLGSTDTQYF
TRBJ2-3 TRBV9 CASSTAGGPTDTQYF
TRBJ2-4 TRBV28 CASSVTGTGSNIQYF
TRBJ1-1 TRBV11-2 CASSSGTLEAFF
TRBJ2-3 TRBV21-1 CASSRPRCTDTQYF
TRBJ2-3 TRBV4-3 CASSQVGRYTDTQYF
TRBJ1-1 TRBV7-9 CAGKLVGTGNTEAFF
TRBJ2-1 TRBV6-6 CASSYSNGANEQFF
TRBJ2-3 TRBV18 CASSPDDAEADTQYF
TRBJ2-5 TRBV30 CAWSIGEGWETQYF
TRBJ2-3 TRBV27 CASRTGADTQYF
TRBJ2-2 TRBV9 CASSVTGELFF
TRBJ1-2 TRBV7-9 CASSLTGGNYGYTF
TRBJ2-7 TRBV29-1 CSVAEYSQGYEQYF
TRBJ2-2 TRBV7-2 CASGPLLNTGELFF